Listed here is a single TCR beta chain. What it binds is unknown. The sample comes from a study of beta chain features in type 1 diabetes. Study as a whole: In all, approximately 110 million sorted cells from all samples were analyzed. Regarding the study as a whole: It was among patients, rather than healthy donors, that naive, central memory and Treg TCRB repertoires appeared more similar.

The study reverse transcribed the entire isolated RNA, so it sequenced expressed TCRB transcripts. The method was immunoSEQ multiplex PCR; TCRdb's version includes in-frame clones alone and lacks a portion of them. The sample has 450,000 to 550,000 clones, 30% seen once. Per germline, CDR1 SGHTA and CDR2 FQGNSA. Trimming at V came to 5 bases and at J to 2 bases, leaving 11 bases not matched to a gene. This CDR3 contains 16 residues. It was via CD45RO/CCR7/CD25/CD127/CD95/CD27 that CD4+ naive, central memory, regulatory and stem cell-like memory cells were sorted. All of the sorted populations showed purity greater than 98%.

The sample was naive CD4+ T cells from blood. The chain employs TRBV7-2 and TRBJ2-7; 8 bases are shared with TRBD1. The clonotype comes from a man younger than 35 in good health. CDR3 residues: CASSPAARTGTYEQYF. The CDR3, as DNA: TGTGCCAGCAGCCCGGCAGCGCGGACAGGGACCTACGAGCAGTACTTC.